This T cell receptor beta chain stems from a study of tumor-infiltrating lymphocytes in primary liver carcinoma. Study findings and constraints: A significantly higher top-250-clone fraction was found in tumors than in blood (p = 0.039). A fraction of only about 8-24% of top clones appeared in all five tumor regions.

On this clonotype: The antigen remains unidentified. This may stem from a read error, because a much larger clone lies one nucleotide away.

Starting material of about 0.45 ug total RNA yielded TCR beta cDNA via a constant-region primer. What produced the TCR beta libraries was three nested multiplex PCR rounds using slightly modified ARM-PCR. The study ran its first two PCR rounds for approximately 10 cycles each, using TRBV1-TRBV30 forward primers and a C-beta reverse primer. One entry per CDR3 protein, called by TCRdb with MiXCR from the multiplex PCR reads. The sample lists 70,000 to 95,000 distinct CDR3 sequences, roughly three quarters occurring once. CDR3 length: 14 residues. CDR1 MNHNS and CDR2 SASEGT come from the germline V gene. V was cut by 10 bases and J by 0 bases, with 14 bases left in between. From 20-30 mg of unsorted bulk tissue, DNA and RNA were co-extracted together.

This clonotype was obtained from a man in his forties or fifties with primary liver carcinoma and hepatitis B virus infection. The specimen was liver tumor tissue from sampling region 4. Stated subset: tumor region T4, right-lateral pole. The chain carries TRBV6-1 and TRBJ2-3; D possibly corresponds to TRBD2 (6 bases). The DNA of the CDR3 is TGTGCCAACAGGAGGGGCGGGAGCACAGATACGCAGTATTTT. Its protein is CANRRGGSTDTQYF.